This TCR beta chain originates from a study of response to subunit inactivated influenza vaccine. The V gene's germline CDR1 is SGHAT and CDR2 FQNNGV. The CDR3 is 15 amino acids. The V segment lost 0 bases and the J segment 8 bases; nucleotides outside the gene matches: 6. General observations from the study: Every seasonal influenza vaccination brings in few new T cells, the authors suggested.

Notes on this clonotype: Its antigen is unknown.

Each CDR3 protein is one row after TCRdb ran MiXCR on the RT-PCR reads. The table has over 300,000 distinct CDR3 sequences, 20% to 25% seen once. This rearrangement joins TRBV11-2 to TRBJ2-4, with TRBD1 matching over 8 bases. The TCR sequence derives from a man aged 50 to 69 who received an inactivated influenza vaccine. The sample was PBMCs from blood, taken less than 22 months after vaccination. CDR3 protein: CASSLERQGNHIQYF. CDR3 nucleotide sequence: TGTGCCAGCAGCTTAGAACGACAGGGGAATCACATTCAGTACTTC.